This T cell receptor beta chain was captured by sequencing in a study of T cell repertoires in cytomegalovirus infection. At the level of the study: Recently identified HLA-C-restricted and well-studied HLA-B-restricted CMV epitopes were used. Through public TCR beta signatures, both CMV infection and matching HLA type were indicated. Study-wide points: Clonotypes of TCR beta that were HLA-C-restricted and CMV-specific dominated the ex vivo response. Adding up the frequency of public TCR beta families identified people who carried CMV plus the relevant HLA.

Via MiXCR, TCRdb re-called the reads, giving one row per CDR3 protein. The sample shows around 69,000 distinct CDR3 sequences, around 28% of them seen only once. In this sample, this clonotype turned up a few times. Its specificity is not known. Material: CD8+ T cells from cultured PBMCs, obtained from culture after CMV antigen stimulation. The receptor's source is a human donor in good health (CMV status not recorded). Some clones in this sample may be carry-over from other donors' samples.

CDR3 amino acids: CSAILAGAYEQFF. In nucleotides, the CDR3 is TGCAGTGCCATACTAGCGGGAGCGTATGAGCAGTTCTTC. The chain carries TRBV20-1 and TRBJ2-1; 11 nucleotides agree with TRBD2. Germline CDR1 reads DFQATT; CDR2 reads SNEGSKA (reference sequence). The CDR3 has 13 residues. V lost 6 bases and J lost 8; bases outside the gene matches: 6.